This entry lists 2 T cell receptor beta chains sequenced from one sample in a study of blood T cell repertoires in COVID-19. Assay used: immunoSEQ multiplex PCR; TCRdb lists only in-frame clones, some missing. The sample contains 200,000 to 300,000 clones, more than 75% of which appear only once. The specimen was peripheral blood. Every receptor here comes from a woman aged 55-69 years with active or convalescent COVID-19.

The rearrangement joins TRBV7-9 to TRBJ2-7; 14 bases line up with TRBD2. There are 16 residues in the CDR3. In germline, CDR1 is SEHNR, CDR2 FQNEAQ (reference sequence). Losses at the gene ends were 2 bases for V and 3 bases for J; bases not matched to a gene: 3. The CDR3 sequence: CASSLTGTSGGYEQYF. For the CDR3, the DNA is TGTGCCAGCAGCTTAACTGGGACTAGCGGGGGCTACGAGCAGTACTTC.

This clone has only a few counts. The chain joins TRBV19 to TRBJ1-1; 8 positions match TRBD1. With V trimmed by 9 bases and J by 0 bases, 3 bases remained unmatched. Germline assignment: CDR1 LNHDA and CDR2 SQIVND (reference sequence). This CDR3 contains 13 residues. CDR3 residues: CASGRGLNTEAFF. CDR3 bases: TGTGCCAGCGGCAGGGGGCTGAACACTGAAGCTTTCTTT.